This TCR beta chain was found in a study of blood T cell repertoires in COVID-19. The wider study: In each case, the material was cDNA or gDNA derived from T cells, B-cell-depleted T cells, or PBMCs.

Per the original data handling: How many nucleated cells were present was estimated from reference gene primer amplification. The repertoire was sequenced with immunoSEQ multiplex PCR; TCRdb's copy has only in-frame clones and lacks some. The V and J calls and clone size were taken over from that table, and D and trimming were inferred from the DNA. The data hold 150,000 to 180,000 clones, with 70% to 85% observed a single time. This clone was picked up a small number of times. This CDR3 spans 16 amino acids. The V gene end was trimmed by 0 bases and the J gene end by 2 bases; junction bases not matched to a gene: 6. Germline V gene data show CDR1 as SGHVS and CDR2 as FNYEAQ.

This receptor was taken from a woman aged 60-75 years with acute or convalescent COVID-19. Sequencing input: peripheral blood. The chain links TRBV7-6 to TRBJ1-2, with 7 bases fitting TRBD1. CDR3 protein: CASSLAPKGQNYGYTF. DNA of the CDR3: TGTGCCAGCAGCTTAGCGCCCAAGGGACAGAACTATGGCTACACCTTC.